The next 7 T cell receptor beta chains were all read from a single sample in a study. TCRdb called the 5' RACE reads again in MiXCR, with one record for every CDR3 protein. Among tens of thousands of distinct CDR3 sequences listed, more than 25% were seen once. The specimen sequenced was naive CD4+ T cells sorted from blood. Subset reported: naive CD4+ T cells, CD4+CD45RA+CD25-. The origin of the receptors is a female donor with breast cancer.

With regard to this clonotype: A much larger clone lies a single base off, so this may be a read error. The CDR3 does not close with the conserved phenylalanine or tryptophan, likely indicating a read error. The rearrangement uses TRBV4-2 and TRBJ1-1; no firm D call. The CDR3 contains 13 residues. Per germline, CDR1 LGHNA and CDR2 YNFKEQ. Trimming left V 3 bases short and J 8 bases short, with 13 bases between. The CDR3 coding sequence is TGTGCCAGCAGCCACCCGAGCAAACGGGAAGCTTTCCTT. Protein sequence: CASSHPSKREAFL.

This chain joins TRBV10-2 and TRBJ2-6; D is possibly TRBD2 (6 bases). Germline loops: CDR1 WSHSY, CDR2 SAAADI. The CDR3 covers 19 residues. V shed 6 bases and J shed 0 bases, with 21 bases lying between them. The CDR3 DNA follows: TGCGCCAGCAGGCCGCTTGGCGGCGGGGAGATCTCTGGGGCCAACGTCCTGACTTTC. Translating it yields CASRPLGGGEISGANVLTF.

V is TRBV29-1 and J is TRBJ1-2; D perhaps matches TRBD1 (5 bases). The V end was cut by 3 bases, the J end by 8 bases, with 10 bases between. CDR1 and CDR2 from the germline V gene are SQVTM and ANQGSEA. The CDR3 has 11 residues. The CDR3 nucleotides read TGCAGCGTTGATCCCAGGGACGGCTACACCTTC. As protein: CSVDPRDGYTF.

The rearrangement links TRBV6-4 to TRBJ2-2; 9 bases fit TRBD2. The CDR3 length is 14 residues. The ends lost 6 bases at V and 6 bases at J; junction bases unmatched: 5. Germline V lookup: CDR1 MRHNA, CDR2 SNTAGT. The CDR3 coding sequence is TGTGCCAGCAGCTCGGGACTAGCAGCCGGGGAGCTGTTTTTT. This gives the protein CASSSGLAAGELFF.

The chain has TRBV7-9 and TRBJ1-5; no clear D. Germline assignment: CDR1 SEHNR and CDR2 FQNEAQ (reference sequence). V was cut by 2 bases and J by 5 bases, with 10 bases left in between. The CDR3 runs to 14 residues. CDR3 DNA sequence: TGTGCCAGCAGCTTATCAGGAGGTGATCAGCCCCAGCATTTT. Amino acids: CASSLSGGDQPQHF.

Turning to this clonotype: A much bigger clone sits one base away, suggesting this may be a read error. The chain has TRBV7-2 and TRBJ1-2; unclear D gene. This CDR3 contains 14 residues. Germline values: CDR1 SGHTA, CDR2 FQGNSA. Here the CDR3 reads CASRTMGFLYGYIF. CDR3 in DNA: TGTGCCAGCAGAACCATGGGATTTCTCTATGGCTACATCTTC.

This clonotype has a handful of counts. The chain uses TRBV5-1 and TRBJ2-5, with 8 bases fitting TRBD2. CDR3 length: 15 amino acids. Germline V CDR1 and CDR2: SGHRS, YFSETQ. V lost 0 bases to trimming and J lost 4 bases; unmatched junction nucleotides: 5. In DNA form, the CDR3 reads TGCGCCAGCAGCTTGGCCGGCCTAGCGGGAGAGACCCAGTACTTC. Protein product: CASSLAGLAGETQYF.